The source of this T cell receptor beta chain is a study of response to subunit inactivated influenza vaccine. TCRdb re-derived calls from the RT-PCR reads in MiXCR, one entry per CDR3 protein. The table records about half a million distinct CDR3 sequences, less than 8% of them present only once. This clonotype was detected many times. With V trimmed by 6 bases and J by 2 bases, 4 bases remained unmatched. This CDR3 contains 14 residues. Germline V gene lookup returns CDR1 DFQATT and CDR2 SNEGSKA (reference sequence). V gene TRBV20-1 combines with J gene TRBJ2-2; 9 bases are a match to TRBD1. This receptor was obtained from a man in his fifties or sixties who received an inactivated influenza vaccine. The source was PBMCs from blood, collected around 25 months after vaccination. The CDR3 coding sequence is TGCAGTGCAAGGACAGGGGTAAACACCGGGGAGCTGTTTTTT. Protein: CSARTGVNTGELFF.